This T cell receptor beta chain was identified in a study of technical replicates of blood from several donors. Using immunoSEQ multiplex PCR, the repertoire was profiled, and TCRdb retains in-frame clones only, with some absent. The table records 45,000 to 55,000 clones, approximately 95% of them present only once. Germline V lookup: CDR1 GTSNPN, CDR2 SVGIG (reference sequence). The CDR3 has 12 amino acids. Trimming stripped 4 bases from V and 6 bases from J, with 10 bases between. Sequencing was carried out using T cells isolated from PBMCs. This receptor was taken from a human donor in good health. The chain links TRBV30 to TRBJ2-1, with a possible D match to TRBD2 (6 bases). Here the CDR3 DNA reads TGTGCCTGGACACTAGCTCCCAATGAGCAGTTCTTC. The encoded protein is CAWTLAPNEQFF.